Following are 21 T cell receptor beta chains from one sample sequenced in a study of Tregs in tolerant kidney transplant recipients. TCRdb's table, derived via immunoSEQ multiplex PCR, lists solely in-frame clones and lacks some. This sample has 20,000 to 25,000 clones, with around 85% found just once. Related graft donors supplied nonmyeloablative bone marrow transplants, and mixed chimerism was transient. The source was CD8+ T cells from blood (PBMCs), collected 6 months after the transplant. The receptors come from a human patient who received a combined kidney and bone marrow transplant. Some T cells may have originated in the graft donor.

The CDR3 loop reads CASSLVRGGELFF. The CDR3 bases are TGTGCCAGCAGCCTAGTCCGGGGCGGGGAGCTGTTTTTT. The J gene is TRBJ2-2, the V gene TRBV14; D possibly corresponds to TRBD2 (5 bases). The CDR3 runs 13 residues. Germline values: CDR1 SGHDN, CDR2 FVKESK. The germline V and J ends were trimmed by 4 bases and 7 bases, with 10 bases remaining between them.

In its sample, this clone was seen once. The chain carries TRBV7-2 and TRBJ2-3; 8 nucleotides line up with TRBD1. J gave up 3 bases and V 4 bases, and 3 bases lay outside the gene matches. Germline V gives CDR1 SGHTA, CDR2 FQGNSA. This CDR3 contains 14 residues. CDR3 coding DNA: TGTGCCAGCAGCTGGACAGGGTGGACAGATACGCAGTATTTT. Residues: CASSWTGWTDTQYF.

The V gene is TRBV9, the J gene TRBJ2-1, with D perhaps matching TRBD1 (5 bases). This CDR3 region has 17 residues. Trimming took 0 bases from V and 0 from J, leaving 13 bases between them. Per germline, CDR1 SGDLS and CDR2 YYNGEE. The CDR3 loop is CASSVGQGPTSYNEQFF. For the CDR3, the DNA is TGTGCCAGCAGCGTAGGTCAGGGCCCGACCTCCTACAATGAGCAGTTCTTC. Full variable domain (outside the CDR3, taken from reference TRBV9 and TRBJ2-1): DSGVTQTPKHLITATGQRVTLRCSPRSGDLSVYWYQQSLDQGLQFLIQYYNGEERAKGNILERFSAQQFPDLHSELNLSSLELGDSALYFCASSVGQGPTSYNEQFFGPGTRLTVL.

The chain uses TRBV7-9 and TRBJ2-3; 9 nucleotides agree with TRBD2. The germline CDR1 and CDR2 sequences are SEHNR and FQNEAQ (reference sequence). V trimming: 6 bases; J trimming: 10 bases; junction bases outside the gene matches: 5. The CDR3 contains 12 residues. This chain's CDR3 is CASRDASGAQYF. The CDR3 nucleotides are TGTGCCAGCAGGGATGCTAGCGGGGCGCAGTATTTT.

DNA for the CDR3: TGCGCCAGCAGCCAAGATGGATTTAGTAGCGGAACCCAAGAGACCCAGTACTTC. It is translated as CASSQDGFSSGTQETQYF. This chain uses TRBV4-3 with TRBJ2-5; TRBD2 is a possible D gene (6 bases). Germline CDR1 LGHNA, CDR2 YSLEER. V was pared by 0 bases and J by 1 base, with 18 bases between. The CDR3 spans 18 residues.

The chain recombines TRBV5-5 with TRBJ1-1; possible D gene TRBD1, 6 bases. CDR1 and CDR2 (germline): SGHKS, YYEKEE (reference sequence). The CDR3 is 15 amino acids. Trimming pared 2 bases from V and 4 bases from J, leaving 15 bases between. In DNA, the CDR3 is TGTGCCAGCAGCTTTAAATACAGGGAGGGCACTGAAGCTTTCTTT. Translated: CASSFKYREGTEAFF. Supplemented by reference TRBV5-5 and TRBJ1-1, the full variable domain reads DAGVTQSPTHLIKTRGQQVTLRCSPISGHKSVSWYQQVLGQGPQFIFQYYEKEERGRGNFPDRFSARQFPNYSSELNVNALLLGDSALYLCASSFKYREGTEAFFGQGTRLTVV.

The V gene is TRBV19, the J gene TRBJ1-1, with a weak D call TRBD1 (5 bases). Germline-derived CDR1 and CDR2 are LNHDA and SQIVND (reference sequence). CDR3 length equals 14 residues. Trimming left V 3 bases short and J 6 bases short, with 14 bases between. The CDR3 nucleotides are TGTGCCAGTAGTATTACGGGGGGTGGTCCTGAAGCTTTCTTT. Its protein product is CASSITGGGPEAFF.

CDR3 sequence: CASSYGGVGDYGYTF. In DNA form, the CDR3 reads TGTGCCAGCAGTTACGGGGGGGTTGGGGACTATGGCTACACCTTC. The chain combines TRBV6-5 with TRBJ1-2; possibly TRBD1 for D (5 bases). The germline gives CDR1 MNHEY, CDR2 SVGAGI. The length of the CDR3 is 15 residues. V was pared by 2 bases and J by 3 bases, with 13 bases between.

The V gene is TRBV27, the J gene TRBJ1-2; the match to TRBD1 covers 9 bases. The CDR3 loop spans 17 amino acids. Germline loops: CDR1 MNHEY, CDR2 SMNVEV (reference sequence). Trimming at V came to 4 bases and at J to 8 bases, leaving 17 bases not matched to a gene. The CDR3 DNA is TGTGCCAGCAGTTCTCTGGACTCGGACAGGGGAGCGGGGGGCTACACCTTC. Protein: CASSSLDSDRGAGGYTF.

The chain is built from TRBV4-3 and TRBJ2-7; TRBD2 agrees at 9 bases. Germline assignment: CDR1 LGHNA and CDR2 YSLEER. This CDR3 has 14 residues. V lost 1 base and J lost 4; bases outside the gene matches: 2. The CDR3 is CASSQVLAGYEQYF. The CDR3 DNA reads TGCGCCAGCAGCCAAGTCCTAGCGGGGTACGAGCAGTACTTC.

The chain uses TRBV4-1 and TRBJ2-7; no reliable D call. Trimming took off 1 base at V and 4 bases at J, with 14 bases between the two ends. Germline loops: CDR1 MGHRA, CDR2 YSYEKL. This CDR3 has 15 amino acids. This CDR3 reads CASSQGSQPGYEQYF. The CDR3 nucleotides read TGCGCCAGCAGCCAAGGATCACAGCCTGGTTACGAGCAGTACTTC.

The chain links TRBV4-2 to TRBJ2-7; D gene uncertain. The CDR3 totals 14 residues. Germline loops: CDR1 LGHNA, CDR2 YNFKEQ. V gave up 3 bases and J gave up 2 bases, with 11 bases separating them. For the CDR3, the DNA is TGTGCCAGCAGCCAGACGCGGTTCACCTACGAGCAGTACTTC. Protein sequence: CASSQTRFTYEQYF.

V and J are TRBV27 and TRBJ1-5; a possible D gene is TRBD1 (5 bases). The germline V and J ends were trimmed by 3 bases and 3 bases, with 9 bases remaining between them. There are 14 residues in the CDR3. Germline assignment: CDR1 MNHEY and CDR2 SMNVEV (reference sequence). The CDR3 here is CASSLGGLNQPQHF. CDR3 nucleotide sequence: TGTGCCAGCAGTTTGGGGGGTCTCAATCAGCCCCAGCATTTT.

This chain links TRBV7-9 with TRBJ2-1; D gene uncertain. Germline assignment: CDR1 SEHNR and CDR2 FQNEAQ (reference sequence). CDR3 length equals 16 residues. With 1 base removed from V and 4 bases from J, the gap between germline ends came to 14 bases. CDR3 residues: CASSLGASTLYNEQFF. The DNA for the CDR3 is TGTGCCAGCAGCTTAGGGGCGAGTACGCTTTACAATGAGCAGTTCTTC.

This clone was detected once. The chain couples TRBV9 to TRBJ2-1, with 13 bases identical to TRBD2. CDR3 length: 14 amino acids. Unmatched junction bases numbered 3, after V lost 5 bases and J lost 7 bases. Germline loops: CDR1 SGDLS, CDR2 YYNGEE. CDR3 loop: CASSGLAGANEQFF. The CDR3 region has the DNA TGTGCCAGCAGTGGACTAGCGGGGGCTAATGAGCAGTTCTTC.

The chain joins TRBV10-2 to TRBJ1-2; D is uncertain. From germline, CDR1 is WSHSY and CDR2 SAAADI. With 7 bases removed from V and 1 base from J, the gap between germline ends came to 13 bases. The CDR3 is made up of 14 amino acids. In DNA form, the CDR3 reads TGCGCCAGCAAGCAACAGCAAGATAACTATGGCTACACCTTC. Translating gives CASKQQQDNYGYTF.

This clone was picked up one time. This chain uses TRBV27 with TRBJ1-2; TRBD1 agrees at 10 bases. V shed 6 bases, J shed 5 bases, and the junction held 0 bases outside the gene matches. The CDR3 spans 12 residues. Germline CDR1 MNHEY, CDR2 SMNVEV (reference sequence). CDR3 region: CASRGQGYGYTF. CDR3 in DNA: TGTGCCAGCAGGGGACAGGGGTATGGCTACACCTTC.

V gene TRBV11-2 combines with J gene TRBJ2-1; 7 positions agree with TRBD2. CDR3 length: 17 residues. V was pared by 5 bases and J by 5 bases, with 15 bases of the junction left unmatched. Germline V gene data show CDR1 as SGHAT and CDR2 as FQNNGV. The CDR3 nucleotides are TGTGCCAGCAGCCTAGTTAGCGGGCGGCTTAATGACAATGAGCAGTTCTTC. Its protein is CASSLVSGRLNDNEQFF.

V gene TRBV6-5 combines with J gene TRBJ1-1; D is possibly TRBD1 (6 bases). V was trimmed by 2 bases and J by 9 bases, leaving 10 bases between them. Germline CDR1 and CDR2: MNHEY and SVGAGI. There are 12 residues in the CDR3. CDR3: CASSYGGQKAFF. CDR3 in DNA: TGTGCCAGCAGTTACGGGGGACAAAAAGCTTTCTTT.

This clone was observed a handful of times. This chain connects TRBV28 to TRBJ1-2; a weak D match, TRBD1 (6 bases). The V gene lost 5 bases and the J gene lost 6 bases, with 16 bases spanning the gap. Germline V gene data show CDR1 as MDHEN and CDR2 as SYDVKM. The CDR3 extends over 14 amino acids. CDR3 amino acids: CASSPLGGVHGYTF. The DNA for the CDR3 is TGTGCCAGCAGTCCCCTAGGGGGGGTCCATGGCTACACCTTC.

The chain has TRBV19 and TRBJ2-1; maybe TRBD2 (5 bases). The CDR3 is 15 amino acids. Germline lookup yields CDR1 LNHDA and CDR2 SQIVND (reference sequence). The V end lost 3 bases, the J end lost 0 bases, and 9 bases lay between the germline ends. DNA of the CDR3: TGTGCCAGTAGTATGAGTGGGAGCTCCTACAATGAGCAGTTCTTC. The encoded protein is CASSMSGSSYNEQFF.